What follows is one T cell receptor (beta chain) and its context. The sample holds one count of this clone. Its antigen is still unknown. No much larger clone exists at a distance of one base, and base qualities are not known. This entry is derived from a study of blood T cell repertoires in COVID-19 (dated by TCRdb to 2020 to 2021). Background on the whole study: Samples from collaborators originated in the United States, Italy and Spain and spanned both the acute and convalescent phases of COVID-19. The prospective study material was composed of cDNA or gDNA derived from T cells, B-cell-depleted T cells, or PBMCs. Deeply sampled blood TCRbeta repertoires from subjects exposed to, actively infected with, or recovered from COVID-19 were included in the dataset. A freely available public database, intended as a resource for researchers studying the immune response to SARS-CoV-2, is where the repertoires were released. The samples were drawn from two sources: the first 160 participants of the ongoing ImmuneRACE study, and 1,000 to 1,500 subjects contributed by 6 global collaborators. A de-identified subject ID, COVID-19 status, age in years and sex were almost always included in the sample metadata. Where HLA class I and class II types were available, the types were taken from metadata supplied by the sample provider, not from assay-based typing.

Trimming accounts for 0 bases at V and 2 bases at J, while the number of junction bases matched to no gene is 3. As encoded in the germline V gene, CDR1 is KGHSH while CDR2 is LQKENI. The CDR3, cysteine through phenylalanine, is 15 amino acids long. Kept here is only the CDR3 DNA, which spans 45 bases and is read in frame from base 1. Each collaborating institution followed its own protocols to collect whole blood in K2EDTA tubes. Collaborator samples were shipped for TCRbeta analysis as frozen whole blood, isolated PBMCs, or DNA extracted from either sample type. TCRbeta CDR3 regions were amplified from genomic DNA using the immunoSEQ Assay, a bias-controlled multiplex PCR. From the authors' description of their analysis: The number of nucleated cells in each sample was estimated from the amplification of reference gene primers within the assay. To quantify the absolute abundance of each unique TCRbeta CDR3 rearrangement, sequence reads were collapsed and filtered. For each sample, productive Simpson clonality was calculated as the square root of Simpson's diversity index over productive rearrangements. TCRdb mirrors the immuneACCESS table, restricted to in-frame sequences. Some clones are absent from its copies; in checked studies, under half trace to an unresolved V gene, and the reason for the others is unknown. From that table come the V and J calls and clone size; the DNA was used to work out D and trimming. This sample lists over 100,000 clones; more than 60% were detected once. The leading ten clones occupy 1.5% to 2% of the sample.

Study-wide conclusions, independent of this receptor: The quantity of clinical and demographic metadata differed by source and by participant and was supplied without curation.

The chain couples TRBV18 to TRBJ2-7; the junction holds 8 bases that match TRBD2. The sequencing sample was made of peripheral blood. The receptor was derived from a woman between 65 and 79 years old with acute or convalescent COVID-19. CDR3 loop: CASSPPAGAPYEQYF. The DNA reads as follows: TGTGCCAGCTCACCACCAGCGGGAGCCCCCTACGAGCAGTACTTC.